A single T cell receptor (beta chain) is shown here with its context. The antigen is not known. This CDR3 region has 15 residues. V was clipped by 7 bases and J by 5 bases, with 19 bases between them. Per germline, CDR1 SGHRS and CDR2 YFSETQ. cDNA molecules carried unique molecular identifiers, and template switching added a universal primer site. TCRdb reanalysed the 5' RACE reads using MiXCR and keeps one entry per CDR3 protein. This sample has approximately 500,000 distinct CDR3 sequences, with approximately 16% found just once. This record comes from a study of identical twins. Study-wide results and limits: For monozygotic twins, models underestimated out-of-frame TCR alpha sharing. Beta clonotypes that were abundant in cord blood contained fewer insertions, a pattern absent from memory repertoires.

These data also featured in a second study, about yellow fever vaccine responses in identical twins.

The chain combines TRBV5-1 with TRBJ1-5; D unclear. The sequence came from a woman aged 18-29 years in good health. Sample: CD4+ T cells sorted from blood. CDR3 region: CASPTGRTDDQPQHF. Written as DNA, the CDR3 is TGCGCCAGCCCCACCGGGCGGACGGATGATCAGCCCCAGCATTTT. Full variable domain (missing parts from reference TRBV5-1 and TRBJ1-5): KAGVTQTPRYLIKTRGQQVTLSCSPISGHRSVSWYQQTPGQGLQFLFEYFSETQRNKGNFPGRFSGRQFSNSRSEMNVSTLELGDSALYLCASPTGRTDDQPQHFGDGTRLSIL.